Considering frequency, the clone carrying this TCR beta chain is medium-sized. Its specificity is not known. The sample comes from a study of CXCR3-negative and CXCR3-positive naive CD8 T cells. Whole-study context: The libraries yielded 110 million to 150 million TRB reads, about 1.5 +/- 0.3 million each.

The authors made the TRB cDNA libraries by 5' RACE using UMI labels. TCRdb reprocessed the 5' RACE reads and keeps a single row for each CDR3 protein, giving no DNA. Its table records 5,500 to 6,000 distinct CDR3 sequences. The CDR3 sequence is 11 residues long. Germline V gene lookup returns CDR1 SNHLY and CDR2 FYNNEI. Study conclusions and caveats: Naive subsets were similarly diverse, while memory CD8+ repertoires were much less diverse. CXCR3-positive naive cells had more hydrophobic TRB CDR3s than CXCR3-negative naive cells. Both naive subsets carried similar amounts of surface CD5, so TCR strength was inferred from TRB CDR3 properties.

Cells classed as naive CD8+ T cells were CD45RO-CCR7+CD27+CD95-. The chain links TRBV2 to TRBJ2-7. The origin of this receptor is a human donor in good health. Some clones in this sample may be carry-over from other donors' samples. The sequenced sample consisted of naive CXCR3+ CD8+ T cells from blood. Documented subset: CD45RO-CCR7+CD27+CD95- naive CD8+ T cells expressing CXCR3 (TNR3+). CDR3 region: CASLSSYEQYF.